This note documents a single T cell receptor (beta chain) sequence. Unrecorded immune exposures were likely, despite nominal health at sampling. This entry comes from a study of cytomegalovirus exposure and HLA in healthy donors. PCR was performed using 60 Vbeta and 13 Jbeta primers. Using immunoSEQ multiplex PCR, the repertoire was profiled, and TCRdb retains in-frame clones only, with some absent. The table records about 73,000 clones, around 81% of them present only once. The sequence was obtained from a male donor in good health and CMV-seronegative. Sequencing was done on a sample of PBMCs.

CDR3 in amino acids: CASSIQGSVDYGYTF. CDR3 nucleotide sequence: TGTGCCAGCAGCATACAGGGCTCTGTAGACTATGGCTACACCTTC. The chain employs TRBV7-2 and TRBJ1-2, with D possibly matching TRBD1 (6 bases). Between the trimmed V and J ends, which lost 5 bases and 3 bases, there was a span of 16 bases. This CDR3 has 15 amino acids. Germline loops: CDR1 SGHTA, CDR2 FQGNSA.